This T cell receptor (beta chain) was sequenced in a study of technical replicates of blood from four donors. Sequencing was performed with immunoSEQ multiplex PCR; in TCRdb, only in-frame clones are kept and a portion is missing. The table lists 45,000 to 55,000 clones, less than 95% of them singletons. CDR3 size: 15 residues. From germline, CDR1 is MNHEY and CDR2 SVGAGI. Between the trimmed V and J ends, which lost 6 bases and 0 bases, there was a span of 12 bases. The TCR originated in a human donor in good health. The material sequenced was T cells isolated from PBMCs. This chain uses TRBV6-5 with TRBJ1-5; a possible D gene is TRBD1 (6 bases). The CDR3 sequence is CASRGHFDSNQPQHF. The CDR3, as DNA: TGTGCCAGCAGGGGACATTTCGATAGCAATCAGCCCCAGCATTTT.